This T cell receptor (beta chain) stems from a study of OX40 agonist ivuxolimab in advanced cancers. Findings and caveats of the study: The study found among the lowest clonal expansion in partial responders at 0.1-3.0 mg/kg. Certain nonresponders likewise exhibited a low normalized T-cell clonal expansion.

The ends were cut back, 4 bases at V and 5 bases at J, with 18 bases in the middle. The length of the CDR3 is 15 residues. Germline V CDR1 and CDR2: SGHTS, YDEGEE. Profiled with immunoSEQ multiplex PCR; TCRdb holds only in-frame clones, not every one. There are 77,000 or so clones in the sample; 75% to 90% occur only once, and 2% to 2.5% lies in the top ten. In regard to this clone: What it binds is not known.

The chain is built from TRBV5-8 and TRBJ1-2; a possible D gene is TRBD1 (5 bases). This clonotype was sampled from an adult with an advanced solid tumor such as melanoma, head and neck, liver or kidney cancer. Sequences were derived from CD4+ or CD8+ T cells sorted from blood, sampled in a trial of the OX40 agonist ivuxolimab. Written as DNA, the CDR3 is TGTGCCAGCAGCACATACTCCGGAGGGGCATATGGCTACACCTTC. Translated: CASSTYSGGAYGYTF.